This TCR beta chain was observed in a study of cytomegalovirus exposure and HLA in healthy donors. The primer mix had 60 Vbeta and 13 Jbeta primers. The table came from immunoSEQ multiplex PCR; TCRdb's copy has only in-frame clones and leaves some out. The sample carries about 200,000 clones, about 82% recorded once. Comment on this clone: Its matching antigen is unknown.

The CDR3 runs 16 residues. Trimming removed 1 base from V and 0 bases from J, with 11 bases in between. Per germline, CDR1 MNHNS and CDR2 SASEGT. Findings and limits, study-wide: Reportedly, a later analysis found an Asian-associated ancestry cluster had fewer N-insertions than the roughly 670-donor mean.

The rearrangement uses TRBV6-1 and TRBJ2-3; perhaps TRBD2 as D (5 bases). The TCR sequence derives from a man aged 25 to 45 in good health and CMV-seronegative. The specimen was PBMCs. This CDR3 is CASSEGSSSSTDTQYF. DNA of the CDR3: TGTGCCAGCAGTGAAGGTTCTAGCTCCAGCACAGATACGCAGTATTTT.